This T cell receptor beta chain was profiled in a study of blood T cells in healthy people across ages. Whole-study context: T cells yielded about one barcoded beta molecule per two cells through template switching.

Together with a sample-barcoded 5' primer, a J-beta primer mix was included in a second PCR lasting about 7 to 11 cycles. TCRdb reprocessed the 5' RACE reads via MiXCR and lists one record per CDR3 protein. The sample lists under 1,000,000 distinct CDR3 sequences; 35% to 50% were seen once. Per germline, CDR1 MNHEY and CDR2 SVGEGT. The CDR3 is 17 residues long. The J segment lost 0 bases and the V segment lost 4 bases, leaving 9 bases of the junction unmatched. This clonotype was observed at least ten times. What was sequenced was blood. The chain is built from TRBV6-2 or TRBV6-3 and TRBJ2-4, with TRBD2 identical over 7 bases. The clonotype comes from an elderly man in good health. Written as DNA, the CDR3 is TGTGCCAGCAGTTCTTCAAGACTAGCCGGAGCCAAAAACATTCAGTACTTC. Encoded protein: CASSSSRLAGAKNIQYF.